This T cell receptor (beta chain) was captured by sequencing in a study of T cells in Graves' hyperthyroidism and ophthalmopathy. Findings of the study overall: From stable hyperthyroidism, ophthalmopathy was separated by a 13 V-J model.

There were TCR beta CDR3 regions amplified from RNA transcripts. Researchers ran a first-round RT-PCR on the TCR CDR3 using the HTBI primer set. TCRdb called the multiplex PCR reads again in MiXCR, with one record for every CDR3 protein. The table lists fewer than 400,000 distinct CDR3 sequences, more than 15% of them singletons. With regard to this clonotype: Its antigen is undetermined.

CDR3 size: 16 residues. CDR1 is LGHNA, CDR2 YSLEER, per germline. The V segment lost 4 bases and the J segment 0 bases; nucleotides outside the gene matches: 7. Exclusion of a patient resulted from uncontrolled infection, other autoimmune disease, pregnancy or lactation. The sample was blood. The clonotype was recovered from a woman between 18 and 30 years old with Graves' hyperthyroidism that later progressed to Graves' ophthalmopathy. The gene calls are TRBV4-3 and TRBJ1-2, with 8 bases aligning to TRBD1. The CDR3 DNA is TGCGCCAGCAGCCTTGACAGGGGTTTGGCTAACTATGGCTACACCTTC. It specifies CASSLDRGLANYGYTF.